This T cell receptor beta chain was profiled in a study of cytomegalovirus exposure and HLA in healthy donors. Per the germline V gene, CDR1 is LNHDA and CDR2 is SQIVND (reference sequence). The CDR3 has 15 residues. Trimming removed 5 bases from V and 5 bases from J; junction bases left unmatched: 11. PCR was performed using 60 Vbeta and 13 Jbeta primers. Generated by immunoSEQ multiplex PCR, the TCRdb table keeps only in-frame clones and is missing some. The table lists approximately 150,000 clones, 70% to 80% of them singletons, with 2% to 2.5% in the top ten. With regard to this clone: In the same sample, other DNA sequences code for this CDR3.

This chain connects TRBV19 to TRBJ2-7, with 8 bases fitting TRBD2. The sequenced sample was PBMCs. The receptor's source is a man aged 35 to 55 in good health and CMV-seronegative. The DNA of the CDR3 is TGTGCCAGTAGTGAGTCCGGGAGGGATAGGGACGAGCAGTACTTC. Amino acid sequence: CASSESGRDRDEQYF. Full variable domain (outside the CDR3, taken from reference TRBV19 and TRBJ2-7): DGGITQSPKYLFRKEGQNVTLSCEQNLNHDAMYWYRQDPGQGLRLIYYSQIVNDFQKGDIAEGYSVSREKKESFPLTVTSAQKNPTAFYLCASSESGRDRDEQYFGPGTRLTVT.